The rows below give T cell receptor beta chains drawn from one sample of a study of identical twins. MiXCR, applied by TCRdb to the 5' RACE reads, yields one record per CDR3 protein. The sample comprises approximately 690,000 distinct CDR3 sequences, 6.1% of which are singletons, and approximately 1.6% rests with the top ten. Sequencing was carried out using naive T cells sorted from blood. The receptors were sampled from a man aged 18 to 29 in good health. The CDR3 runs from the conserved cysteine through the conserved F or W. Fields, in order: D gene, clone size, V gene, J gene, CDR3 DNA, CDR3 protein. The D gene is left open where the match is weak. The size field is filled for only some rows; it gives once, few, many or a size class.

D: -
size: few
V: TRBV24-1
J: TRBJ2-1
DNA: TGTGCCACCAGTGATTTGCCCGGACAAGGGGGGTACAATGAGCAGTTCTTC
CDR3: CATSDLPGQGGYNEQFF

D: TRBD2
size: -
V: TRBV6-1
J: TRBJ2-2
DNA: TGTGCCAGCAGACCTCGGGGGGGAGTGAATCCCGGGGAGCTGTTTTTT
CDR3: CASRPRGGVNPGELFF

D: -
size: few
V: TRBV12-3/TRBV12-4
J: TRBJ1-2
DNA: TGTGCCAGCAGTTTGGGGGCGGTTGGCTACACCTTC
CDR3: CASSLGAVGYTF

D: TRBD1
size: -
V: TRBV5-1
J: TRBJ1-1
DNA: TGCGCCAGCACAGAGGGGGCAGTCTCTGAAGCTTTCTTT
CDR3: CASTEGAVSEAFF

D: -
size: many
V: TRBV7-9
J: TRBJ2-3
DNA: TGTGCCATTATAACAGATACGCAGTATTTT
CDR3: CAIITDTQYF

D: TRBD2
size: few
V: TRBV6-5
J: TRBJ2-1
DNA: TGTGCCAGCAGTTCCCCCAGACTAGCGGGAGAGGTCGATGAGCAGTTCTTC
CDR3: CASSSPRLAGEVDEQFF

D: -
size: many
V: TRBV12-3/TRBV12-4
J: TRBJ2-1
DNA: TGTGCCAGCAGAAATAGCGGAAGCTCCTACAATGAGCAGTTCTTC
CDR3: CASRNSGSSYNEQFF

D: TRBD1
size: -
V: TRBV11-2
J: TRBJ1-1
DNA: TGTGCCAGCAGCTTAACGGGACAGGGTCGCGGCACTGAAGCTTTCTTT
CDR3: CASSLTGQGRGTEAFF

D: TRBD2
size: few
V: TRBV29-1
J: TRBJ2-3
DNA: TGCAGCGTTGAATTTCGGCTAGCGGGCACAGATACGCAGTATTTT
CDR3: CSVEFRLAGTDTQYF

D: -
size: -
V: TRBV5-1
J: TRBJ1-1
DNA: TGCGCCAGCAGCTTGGACAGGGAAGTTACGGGCACTGAAGCTTTCTTT
CDR3: CASSLDREVTGTEAFF

D: -
size: many
V: TRBV6-1
J: TRBJ2-3
DNA: TGTGCCAGCAGTGAGGGCGGATGGGGCACAGATACGCAGTATTTT
CDR3: CASSEGGWGTDTQYF

D: -
size: -
V: TRBV5-1
J: TRBJ2-1
DNA: TGCGCCAGCAGCTTGGTTTGGGGACCTTCCTACAATGAGCAGTTCTTC
CDR3: CASSLVWGPSYNEQFF

D: -
size: -
V: TRBV7-8
J: TRBJ2-1
DNA: TGTGCCAGCACTCACCGGCAGGGCCGAAGTAGGGGGGGATCCAATGAGCAGTTCTTC
CDR3: CASTHRQGRSRGGSNEQFF

D: -
size: -
V: TRBV5-1
J: TRBJ2-3
DNA: TGCGCCAGCAGCTTGGCGGGGTACCCCACAGATACGCAGTATTTT
CDR3: CASSLAGYPTDTQYF

D: TRBD1
size: few
V: TRBV7-6
J: TRBJ1-3
DNA: TGTGCCAGCAGCATAGGGGACAGTCGCGTTGGAAACACCATATATTTT
CDR3: CASSIGDSRVGNTIYF

D: -
size: -
V: TRBV7-8
J: TRBJ2-6
DNA: TGTGCCAGCAGCTTAGAGTCAGGGAGCTCTGGGGCCAACGTCCTGACTTTC
CDR3: CASSLESGSSGANVLTF

D: -
size: many
V: TRBV20-1
J: TRBJ1-4
DNA: TGCAGTGCCCGGGGGGGGGAAAAACTGTTTTTT
CDR3: CSARGGEKLFF

D: TRBD1
size: few
V: TRBV19
J: TRBJ1-5
DNA: TGTGCCAGTAGTCTCCGGGACAGCACTAATCAGCCCCAGCATTTT
CDR3: CASSLRDSTNQPQHF

D: TRBD2
size: many
V: TRBV28
J: TRBJ2-5
DNA: TGTGCCAGTGCTCCGACTAGCGGCGGGAGTTCAGAGACCCAGTACTTC
CDR3: CASAPTSGGSSETQYF

D: -
size: -
V: TRBV12-3/TRBV12-4
J: TRBJ1-1
DNA: TGTGCCAGCAGGATACTGATGAACACTGAAGCTTTCTTT
CDR3: CASRILMNTEAFF

D: TRBD2
size: many
V: TRBV5-1
J: TRBJ2-1
DNA: TGCGCCAGCAGCACGACTAGCGGGAGGGACAATGAGCAGTTCTTC
CDR3: CASSTTSGRDNEQFF

D: TRBD2
size: many
V: TRBV12-3/TRBV12-4
J: TRBJ2-3
DNA: TGTGCCAGCAGCGGGACTAGCGGTAGCACAGATACGCAGTATTTT
CDR3: CASSGTSGSTDTQYF

D: -
size: many
V: TRBV4-3
J: TRBJ2-5
DNA: TGCGCCAGCAGCCAAGATCTCAGGGAGATCCAAGAGACCCAGTACTTC
CDR3: CASSQDLREIQETQYF

D: -
size: -
V: TRBV7-8
J: TRBJ2-1
DNA: TGTGCCAGTAATACACTCTCCTACAATGAGCAGTTCTTC
CDR3: CASNTLSYNEQFF

D: TRBD2
size: few
V: TRBV3-1
J: TRBJ2-5
DNA: TGTGCCAGCAGCCAAGGACTAGCTAAAGAGACCCAGTACTTC
CDR3: CASSQGLAKETQYF

D: -
size: many
V: TRBV4-2
J: TRBJ1-5
DNA: TGTGCCAGCAGCCAACCGGGGGGCAATCAGCCCCAGCATTTT
CDR3: CASSQPGGNQPQHF

D: -
size: -
V: TRBV7-9
J: TRBJ2-4
DNA: TGTGCCAGCAGCTCCCCCGGGACTGTTGGTCCGCGGTACTTC
CDR3: CASSSPGTVGPRYF

D: -
size: -
V: TRBV6-1
J: TRBJ2-1
DNA: TGTGCCAGCGGCCGCGCCTCCTTACGTAGCTACAATGAGCAGTTCTTC
CDR3: CASGRASLRSYNEQFF

D: -
size: many
V: TRBV28
J: TRBJ1-2
DNA: TGTGCCAGCAGTTTTGCGGCCTCTCGAGGCTACACCTTC
CDR3: CASSFAASRGYTF

D: TRBD2
size: many
V: TRBV3-1
J: TRBJ2-1
DNA: TGTGCCAGCAGCCATTCTAGCGGGAGTCGCAATGAGCAGTTCTTC
CDR3: CASSHSSGSRNEQFF

D: TRBD1
size: many
V: TRBV7-9
J: TRBJ1-1
DNA: TGTGCCAGCACCCGAGGGACAGGGAACACTGAAGCTTTCTTT
CDR3: CASTRGTGNTEAFF

D: -
size: many
V: TRBV29-1
J: TRBJ2-4
DNA: TGCAGCGTTGGAGGTATGGTGCAGGACATTCAGTACTTC
CDR3: CSVGGMVQDIQYF

D: -
size: -
V: TRBV12-3/TRBV12-4
J: TRBJ2-5
DNA: TGTGCCAGCACGAGACTCGGATTAGGGGAGACCCAGTACTTC
CDR3: CASTRLGLGETQYF

D: -
size: many
V: TRBV9
J: TRBJ1-5
DNA: TGTGCCAGCAGCGTAGCAGGGGACAGCAATCAGCCCCAGCATTTT
CDR3: CASSVAGDSNQPQHF

D: -
size: -
V: TRBV5-1
J: TRBJ1-1
DNA: TGCGCCAGCAGCTTGGGAGGGTGGGGCGGTACTGAAGCTTTCTTT
CDR3: CASSLGGWGGTEAFF

D: -
size: -
V: TRBV11-2
J: TRBJ1-6
DNA: TGTGCCAGCAGCTTAGACCCTCAGGAGAGCTCCTATAATTCACCCCTCCACTTT
CDR3: CASSLDPQESSYNSPLHF

D: TRBD2
size: -
V: TRBV29-1
J: TRBJ2-1
DNA: TGCAGCGTTGACACTAGCGGGAGGGGTAATGAGCAGTTCTTC
CDR3: CSVDTSGRGNEQFF

D: TRBD2
size: few
V: TRBV11-2
J: TRBJ2-5
DNA: TGTGCCAGCAGCTCCCTAGCGGGGTCTATCGGGACCCAGTACTTC
CDR3: CASSSLAGSIGTQYF

D: TRBD2
size: -
V: TRBV29-1
J: TRBJ2-1
DNA: TGCAGCGTTGTGGAGCGGGAGATCTTCAATGAGCAGTTCTTC
CDR3: CSVVEREIFNEQFF

D: TRBD1
size: many
V: TRBV29-1
J: TRBJ2-2
DNA: TGCAGCGTTACCGGGACAGGGGGCTTCACCGGGGAGCTGTTTTTT
CDR3: CSVTGTGGFTGELFF

D: -
size: few
V: TRBV3-1
J: TRBJ2-7
DNA: TGTGCCAGCAGCACCCGGGACGCCTACGAGCAGTACTTC
CDR3: CASSTRDAYEQYF

D: TRBD1
size: few
V: TRBV13
J: TRBJ1-5
DNA: TGTGCCAGCAGCCGGACAGGAGTTAATCAGCCCCAGCATTTT
CDR3: CASSRTGVNQPQHF

D: -
size: many
V: TRBV7-9
J: TRBJ1-2
DNA: TGTGCCAGCAGCCAGGCGGGTAACTATGGCTACACCTTC
CDR3: CASSQAGNYGYTF

D: -
size: -
V: TRBV20-1
J: TRBJ1-5
DNA: TGCAGTGCTAATTCCCGGACTGCGATAAGCAATCAGCCCCAGCATTTT
CDR3: CSANSRTAISNQPQHF